This entry concerns a single TCR beta chain. Germline lookup yields CDR1 SGHAT and CDR2 FQNNGV. The length of the CDR3 is 15 residues. Trimming cost V 6 bases and J 4 bases; bases outside gene matches: 7. Authors' data handling: For nucleated cells, counts were estimated from reference gene primer amplification. Here immunoSEQ multiplex PCR was the method, and the copy in TCRdb shows in-frame clones only, minus some. That table is the source of V, J and clone size, and D and trimming were worked out from the DNA. Found here are fewer than 200,000 clones, 80% to 90% of them singletons; the top ten hold 8% to 10%. This sample is part of a study of blood T cell repertoires in COVID-19. Study-wide context: COVID-19 samples, acute and convalescent, were from the United States, Italy and Spain. Sources were T cells, B-cell-depleted T cells, or PBMCs; the material itself was cDNA or gDNA.

The sequenced sample consisted of peripheral blood. This chain joins TRBV11-2 and TRBJ2-7, with 12 bases aligning to TRBD2. The clonotype was recovered from a man aged 45-65 years with active or convalescent COVID-19. CDR3 coding DNA: TGTGCCAGCAGTGGCGGGACTAGCGGGCCGTACGAGCAGTACTTC. The encoded protein is CASSGGTSGPYEQYF.